Sequencing of this T cell receptor (beta chain) was carried out in a study of blood T cell repertoires in COVID-19. Whole-study context: T cells, B-cell-depleted T cells, or PBMCs provided the cDNA or gDNA that served as material.

The CDR3 runs to 17 residues. J gave up 3 bases and V 6 bases, and 10 bases lay outside the gene matches. Looked up from germline, CDR1 is MRHNA and CDR2 is SNTAGT. Sequenced by immunoSEQ multiplex PCR; TCRdb stores in-frame clones only, minus some. This table has 150,000 or so clones, around 85% appearing once. Seattle enrolled patients during active infection and tracked them longitudinally. The gene calls are TRBV6-4 and TRBJ1-6; 8 bases are shared with TRBD1. This clonotype was obtained from a man in his fifties or sixties with COVID-19, enrolled during active disease. Sequencing was carried out using peripheral blood. The CDR3 spells CASRVRDRIHYNSPLHF. CDR3 sequence (DNA): TGTGCCAGCAGGGTCCGGGACAGGATCCACTATAATTCACCCCTCCACTTT.